This T cell receptor beta chain was found in a study of response to subunit inactivated influenza vaccine. Germline lookup yields CDR1 MDHEN and CDR2 SYDVKM. The CDR3 runs to 14 residues. The ends were cut back, 6 bases at V and 1 base at J, with 12 bases in the middle. TCRdb itself ran the RT-PCR reads through MiXCR, one entry per CDR3 protein. The table lists about 650,000 distinct CDR3 sequences, around 13% of them singletons. This clonotype was observed a few times. Its specificity is not known. Study conclusions and caveats: Researchers suggested that each seasonal influenza vaccination recruits few new T cells.

This receptor was obtained from a man aged 45-65 years who received an inactivated influenza vaccine. Source: PBMCs from blood, taken 14 to 15 days before vaccination. This chain uses TRBV28 with TRBJ1-1, with D possibly TRBD1 on 6 matching bases. CDR3 coding DNA: TGTGCCAGCAGCCGGGTGACAGGGAACACTGAAGCTTTCTTT. It encodes CASSRVTGNTEAFF.